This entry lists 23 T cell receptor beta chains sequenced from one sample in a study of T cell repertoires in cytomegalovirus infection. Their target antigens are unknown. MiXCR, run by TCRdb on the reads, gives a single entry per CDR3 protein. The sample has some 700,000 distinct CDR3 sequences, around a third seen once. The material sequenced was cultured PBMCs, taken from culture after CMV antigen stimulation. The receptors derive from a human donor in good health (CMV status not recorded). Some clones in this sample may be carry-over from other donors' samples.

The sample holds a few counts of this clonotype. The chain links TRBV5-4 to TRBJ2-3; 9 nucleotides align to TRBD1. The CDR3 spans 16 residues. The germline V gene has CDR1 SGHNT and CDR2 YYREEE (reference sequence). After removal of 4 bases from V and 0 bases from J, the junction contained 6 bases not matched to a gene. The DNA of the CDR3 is TGTGCCAGCAGCCAACGGACAGGGGCGAGCACAGATACGCAGTATTTT. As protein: CASSQRTGASTDTQYF.

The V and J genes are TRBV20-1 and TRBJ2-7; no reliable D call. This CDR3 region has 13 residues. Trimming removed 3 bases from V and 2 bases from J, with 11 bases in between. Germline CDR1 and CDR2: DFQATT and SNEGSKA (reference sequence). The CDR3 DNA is TGCAGTGCTAGTGACTCCGGGCCCTACGAGCAGTACTTC. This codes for CSASDSGPYEQYF.

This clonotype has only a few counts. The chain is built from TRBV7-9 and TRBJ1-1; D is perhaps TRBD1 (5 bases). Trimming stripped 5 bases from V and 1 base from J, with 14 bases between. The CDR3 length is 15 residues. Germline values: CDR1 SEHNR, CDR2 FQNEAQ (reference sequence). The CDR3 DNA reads TGTGCCAGCAGCCCCCATCGTAGGGGGAACACTGAAGCTTTCTTT. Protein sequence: CASSPHRRGNTEAFF.

The CDR3 spells CAISGRQQETQYF. CDR3 coding DNA: TGTGCCATCAGTGGGAGACAGCAAGAGACCCAGTACTTC. The rearrangement uses TRBV10-3 and TRBJ2-5; D is possibly TRBD1 (5 bases). V was clipped by 4 bases and J by 2 bases, with 8 bases between them. The germline gives CDR1 ENHRY, CDR2 SYGVKD. CDR3 length: 13 residues.

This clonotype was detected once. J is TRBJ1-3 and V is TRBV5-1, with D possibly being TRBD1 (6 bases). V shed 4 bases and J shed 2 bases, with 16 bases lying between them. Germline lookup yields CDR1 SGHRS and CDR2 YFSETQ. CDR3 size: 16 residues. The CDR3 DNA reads TGCGCCAGCAGCGCCGAACAGGGATATCCTGGAAACACCATATATTTT. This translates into CASSAEQGYPGNTIYF.

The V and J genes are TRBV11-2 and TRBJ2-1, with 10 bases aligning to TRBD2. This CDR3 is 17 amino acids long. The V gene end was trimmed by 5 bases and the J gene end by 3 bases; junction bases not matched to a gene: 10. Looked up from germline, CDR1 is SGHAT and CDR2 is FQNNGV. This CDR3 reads CASSQGTSARYYNEQFF. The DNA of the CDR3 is TGTGCCAGCAGCCAAGGGACTAGCGCCCGATACTACAATGAGCAGTTCTTC.

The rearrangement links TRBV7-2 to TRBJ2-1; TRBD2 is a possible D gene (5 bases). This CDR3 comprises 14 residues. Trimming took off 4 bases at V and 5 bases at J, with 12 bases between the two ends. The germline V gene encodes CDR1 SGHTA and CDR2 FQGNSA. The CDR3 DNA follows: TGTGCCAGCAGCTCCACCGGACTCCACAATGAGCAGTTCTTC. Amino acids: CASSSTGLHNEQFF.

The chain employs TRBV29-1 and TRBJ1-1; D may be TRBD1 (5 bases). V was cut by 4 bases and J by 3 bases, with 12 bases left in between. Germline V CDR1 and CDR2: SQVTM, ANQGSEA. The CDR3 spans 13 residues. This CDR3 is CSVGGAQYTEAFF. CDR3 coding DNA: TGCAGCGTTGGTGGGGCGCAATACACTGAAGCTTTCTTT.

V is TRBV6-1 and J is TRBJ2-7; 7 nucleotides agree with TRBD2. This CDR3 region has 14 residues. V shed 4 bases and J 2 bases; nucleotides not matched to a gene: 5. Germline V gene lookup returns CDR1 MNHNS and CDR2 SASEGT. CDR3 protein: CASSVGGTTYEQYF. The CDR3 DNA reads TGTGCCAGCAGTGTGGGCGGGACTACCTACGAGCAGTACTTC.

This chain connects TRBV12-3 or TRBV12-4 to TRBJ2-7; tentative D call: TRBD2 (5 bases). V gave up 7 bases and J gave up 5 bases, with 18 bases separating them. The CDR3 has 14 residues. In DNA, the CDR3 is TGTGCCAGCACCACATGGGAGCGGTTGCACGAGCAGTACTTC. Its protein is CASTTWERLHEQYF.

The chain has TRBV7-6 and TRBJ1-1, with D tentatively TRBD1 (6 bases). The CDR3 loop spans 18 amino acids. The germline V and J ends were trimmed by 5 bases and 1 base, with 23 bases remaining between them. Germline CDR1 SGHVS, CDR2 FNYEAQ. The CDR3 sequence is CASSRSPSQTGRNTEAFF. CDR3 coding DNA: TGTGCCAGCAGCCGGAGCCCCTCCCAGACAGGTCGGAACACTGAAGCTTTCTTT.

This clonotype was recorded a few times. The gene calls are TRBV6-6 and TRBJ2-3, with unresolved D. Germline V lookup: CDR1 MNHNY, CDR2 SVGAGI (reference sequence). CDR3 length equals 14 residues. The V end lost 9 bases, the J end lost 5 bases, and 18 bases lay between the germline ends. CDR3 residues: CASQDHRLRDTQYF. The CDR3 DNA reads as TGTGCCAGTCAGGACCACCGCCTTAGAGATACGCAGTATTTT.

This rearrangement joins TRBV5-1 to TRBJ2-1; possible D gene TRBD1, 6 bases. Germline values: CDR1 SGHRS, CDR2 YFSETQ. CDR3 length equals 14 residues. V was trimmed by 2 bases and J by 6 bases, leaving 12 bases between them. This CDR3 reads CASSFKEGGNEQFF. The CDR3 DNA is TGCGCCAGCAGCTTTAAGGAAGGGGGCAATGAGCAGTTCTTC.

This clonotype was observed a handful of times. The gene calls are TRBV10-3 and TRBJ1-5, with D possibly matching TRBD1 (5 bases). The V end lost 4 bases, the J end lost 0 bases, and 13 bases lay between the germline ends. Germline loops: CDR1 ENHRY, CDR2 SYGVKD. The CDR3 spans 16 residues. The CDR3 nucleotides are TGTGCCATCAGTGGGGGACTAGGGGATAGCAATCAGCCCCAGCATTTT. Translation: CAISGGLGDSNQPQHF.

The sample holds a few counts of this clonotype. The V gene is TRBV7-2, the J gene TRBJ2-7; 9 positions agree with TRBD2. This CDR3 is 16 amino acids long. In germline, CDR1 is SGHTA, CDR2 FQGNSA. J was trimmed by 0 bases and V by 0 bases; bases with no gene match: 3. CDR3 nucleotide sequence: TGTGCCAGCAGCTTAGCTGGGACTAGCCTCTCCTACGAGCAGTACTTC. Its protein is CASSLAGTSLSYEQYF.

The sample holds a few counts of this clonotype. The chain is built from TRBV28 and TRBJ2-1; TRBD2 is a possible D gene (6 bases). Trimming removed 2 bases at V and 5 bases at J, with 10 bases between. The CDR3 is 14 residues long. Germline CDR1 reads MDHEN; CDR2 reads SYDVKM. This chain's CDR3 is CASSLMGLNNEQFF. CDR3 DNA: TGTGCCAGCAGTTTAATGGGACTCAACAATGAGCAGTTCTTC. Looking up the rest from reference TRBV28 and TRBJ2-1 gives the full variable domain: DVKVTQSSRYLVKRTGEKVFLECVQDMDHENMFWYRQDPGLGLRLIYFSYDVKMKEKGDIPEGYSVSREKKERFSLILESASTNQTSMYLCASSLMGLNNEQFFGPGTRLTVL.

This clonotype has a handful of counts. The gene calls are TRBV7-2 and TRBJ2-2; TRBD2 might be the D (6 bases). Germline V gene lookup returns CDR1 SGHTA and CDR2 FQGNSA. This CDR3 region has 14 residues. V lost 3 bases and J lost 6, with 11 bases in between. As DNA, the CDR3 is TGTGCCAGCAGCTTCCGGGGGTGGGCCGGGGAGCTGTTTTTT. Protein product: CASSFRGWAGELFF. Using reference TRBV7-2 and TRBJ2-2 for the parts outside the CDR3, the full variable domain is GAGVSQSPSNKVTEKGKDVELRCDPISGHTALYWYRQSLGQGLEFLIYFQGNSAPDKSGLPSDRFSAERTGGSVSTLTIQRTQQEDSAVYLCASSFRGWAGELFFGEGSRLTVL.

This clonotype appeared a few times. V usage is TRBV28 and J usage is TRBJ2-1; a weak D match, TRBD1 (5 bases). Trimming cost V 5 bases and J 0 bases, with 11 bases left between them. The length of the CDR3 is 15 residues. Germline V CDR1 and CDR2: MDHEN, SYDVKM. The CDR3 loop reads CASSNRRRSYNEQFF. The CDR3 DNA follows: TGTGCCAGCAGTAACAGGCGCCGCTCCTACAATGAGCAGTTCTTC. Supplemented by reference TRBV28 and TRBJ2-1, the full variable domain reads DVKVTQSSRYLVKRTGEKVFLECVQDMDHENMFWYRQDPGLGLRLIYFSYDVKMKEKGDIPEGYSVSREKKERFSLILESASTNQTSMYLCASSNRRRSYNEQFFGPGTRLTVL.

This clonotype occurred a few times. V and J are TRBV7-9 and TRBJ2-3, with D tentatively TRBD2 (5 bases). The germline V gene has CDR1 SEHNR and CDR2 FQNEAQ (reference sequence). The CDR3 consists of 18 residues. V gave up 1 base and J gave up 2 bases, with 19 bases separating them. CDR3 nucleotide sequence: TGTGCCAGCAGCTTAGGGGCCTCGGGGAGTCTCCACACAGATACGCAGTATTTT. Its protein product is CASSLGASGSLHTDTQYF. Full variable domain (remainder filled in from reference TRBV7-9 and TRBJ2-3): DTGVSQNPRHKITKRGQNVTFRCDPISEHNRLYWYRQTLGQGPEFLTYFQNEAQLEKSRLLSDRFSAERPKGSFSTLEIQRTEQGDSAMYLCASSLGASGSLHTDTQYFGPGTRLTVL.

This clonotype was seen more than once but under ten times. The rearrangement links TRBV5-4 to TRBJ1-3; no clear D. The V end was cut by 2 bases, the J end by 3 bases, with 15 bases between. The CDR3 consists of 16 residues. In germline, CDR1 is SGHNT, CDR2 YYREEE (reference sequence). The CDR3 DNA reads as TGTGCCAGCAGCTTAGGCGACCATACTCTTGGAAACACCATATATTTT. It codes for CASSLGDHTLGNTIYF.

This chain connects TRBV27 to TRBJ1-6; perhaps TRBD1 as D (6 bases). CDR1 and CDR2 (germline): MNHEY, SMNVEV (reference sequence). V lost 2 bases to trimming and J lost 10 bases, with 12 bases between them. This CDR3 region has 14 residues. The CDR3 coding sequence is TGTGCCAGCAGTTTAGCGACAGGAATCTCACCCCTCCACTTT. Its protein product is CASSLATGISPLHF.

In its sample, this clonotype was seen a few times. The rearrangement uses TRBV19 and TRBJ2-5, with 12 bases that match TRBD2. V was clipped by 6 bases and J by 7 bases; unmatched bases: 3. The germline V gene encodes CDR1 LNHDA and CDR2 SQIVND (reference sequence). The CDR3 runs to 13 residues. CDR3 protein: CASSRGLAGTQYF. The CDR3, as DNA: TGTGCCAGTAGCCGGGGACTAGCGGGGACCCAGTACTTC.

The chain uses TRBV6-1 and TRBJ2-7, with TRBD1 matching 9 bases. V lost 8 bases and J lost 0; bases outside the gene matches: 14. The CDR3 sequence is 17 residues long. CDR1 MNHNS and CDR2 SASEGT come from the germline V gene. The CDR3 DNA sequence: TGTGCCAGCGCCGGGACAGGGTATACTCAAGCCTCCTACGAGCAGTACTTC. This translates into CASAGTGYTQASYEQYF.